What follows are 22 T cell receptor beta chains derived from one specimen sequenced in a study of blood T cells in healthy people across ages. Primed by a sample-barcoded 5' primer and a J-beta primer mix, a second PCR proceeded for 7 to 11 cycles. TCRdb called the 5' RACE reads again in MiXCR, with one record for every CDR3 protein. The sample yields about 580,000 distinct CDR3 sequences, 45% to 55% seen once. Sequencing was done on a sample of blood. Receptors were obtained from a man aged 80 or over in good health.

This clonotype was counted only a few times. The rearrangement links TRBV7-3 to TRBJ2-3; D is uncertain. Looked up from germline, CDR1 is SGHTA and CDR2 is FQGTGA. The CDR3 is made up of 15 amino acids. The V end was cut by 4 bases, the J end by 4 bases, with 15 bases between. CDR3 loop: CASSSLPPSADTQYF. The CDR3 region has the DNA TGTGCCAGCAGCTCCCTTCCTCCGAGCGCAGATACGCAGTATTTT.

The genes are TRBV5-1 and TRBJ2-6; no reliable D call. Per germline, CDR1 SGHRS and CDR2 YFSETQ. V lost 6 bases and J lost 0, with 10 bases in between. The CDR3 runs 15 residues. The chain's CDR3 is CASTDISSGANVLTF. In nucleotides, the CDR3 is TGCGCCAGCACAGACATCTCCTCTGGGGCCAACGTCCTGACTTTC.

The rearrangement joins TRBV7-9 to TRBJ2-3, with 7 positions matching TRBD2. CDR3 length: 18 residues. Trimming took 1 base from V and 2 from J; bases not matched to a gene: 12. Looked up from germline, CDR1 is SEHNR and CDR2 is FQNEAQ (reference sequence). CDR3 DNA sequence: TGTGCCAGCAGCTTAGACGCCGCGGCGGGAGAGAACACAGATACGCAGTATTTT. This encodes CASSLDAAAGENTDTQYF.

V usage is TRBV28 and J usage is TRBJ2-7; the D gene is possibly TRBD2 (6 bases). The CDR3 consists of 16 residues. Trimming removed 1 base at V and 0 bases at J, with 13 bases between. The germline V gene encodes CDR1 MDHEN and CDR2 SYDVKM. Here the CDR3 reads CASSLYGRGHSYEQYF. In DNA form, the CDR3 reads TGTGCCAGCAGTTTATATGGGCGGGGCCACTCCTACGAGCAGTACTTC.

The rearrangement uses TRBV20-1 and TRBJ1-1; 9 bases match TRBD1. CDR1 and CDR2 from the germline V gene are DFQATT and SNEGSKA (reference sequence). The V segment lost 4 bases and the J segment 12 bases; nucleotides outside the gene matches: 12. CDR3 size: 13 residues. The CDR3 DNA reads as TGCAGTGCTAACAGGGGGCAAGGCACTGAGACTTTCTTT. Its protein is CSANRGQGTETFF.

The chain joins TRBV4-3 to TRBJ2-3; TRBD1 matches at 9 bases. The junction had 7 bases not matched to a gene; V was cut back by 6 bases and J by 6 bases. Germline lookup yields CDR1 LGHNA and CDR2 YSLEER. The CDR3 loop spans 14 amino acids. As DNA, the CDR3 is TGCGCCAGCAGTCGGGACAGGGCGGTGGATACGCAGTATTTT. Amino acids: CASSRDRAVDTQYF.

This clonotype came up a few times. The V gene is TRBV29-1, the J gene TRBJ2-2, with D perhaps given as TRBD1 or TRBD2 (5 bases each). The length of the CDR3 is 15 residues. Germline CDR1 reads SQVTM; CDR2 reads ANQGSEA. Trimming shortened V by 7 bases and J by 3 bases, and 18 bases separated the two germline ends. CDR3 coding DNA: TGCAGCGCCACGGGACCGGGACCTGACACCGGGGAGCTGTTTTTT. It translates to CSATGPGPDTGELFF.

The CDR3 DNA sequence: TGTGCCTGGATAAGGGGGATCTATGGCTACACCTTC. As protein: CAWIRGIYGYTF. The chain couples TRBV30 to TRBJ1-2; TRBD1 might be the D (6 bases). Germline V gene data show CDR1 as GTSNPN and CDR2 as SVGIG (reference sequence). Deletions cut 4 bases from V and 4 bases from J, with 10 bases between. The CDR3 sequence is 12 residues long.

The V and J genes are TRBV9 and TRBJ1-6; D ambiguous. Looked up from germline, CDR1 is SGDLS and CDR2 is YYNGEE. V lost 3 bases, J lost 10 bases, and 14 bases lay in between. This CDR3 is built from 14 residues. The CDR3 bases are TGTGCCAGCAGCGCTGGGTTTCTCAACTCACCCCTCCACTTT. Translation gives CASSAGFLNSPLHF.

This clonotype was detected many times. This rearrangement joins TRBV6-5 to TRBJ2-1; 10 nucleotides match TRBD1. Germline CDR1 is MNHEY and CDR2 is SVGAGI. Trimming cost V 7 bases and J 7 bases; bases outside gene matches: 16. CDR3 length equals 17 residues. In nucleotides, the CDR3 is TGTGCCAGCAAACCCCACGGGACAGGGGTTTCTGGAAATGAGCAGTTCTTC. Amino acids: CASKPHGTGVSGNEQFF.

The V call is TRBV3-1, the J call TRBJ2-7, with TRBD1 identical over 8 bases. V trimming: 6 bases; J trimming: 2 bases; junction bases outside the gene matches: 9. This CDR3 contains 15 residues. CDR1 is LGHDT, CDR2 YNNKEL, per germline (reference sequence). CDR3 DNA: TGTGCCAGCAGTAAAGGACAGGGAGGTACCTACGAGCAGTACTTC. Translated: CASSKGQGGTYEQYF.

Points on this clonotype: An end of the junction differs from the germline gene, which may be a read error. The rearrangement links TRBV9 to TRBJ2-1, with 12 bases fitting TRBD2. The V gene's germline CDR1 is SGDLS and CDR2 YYNGEE. The CDR3 runs 17 residues. CDR3 nucleotide sequence: TGTGTCAGCAGCGGCCTCCGACTAGCGGGAGAGAGAGATGAGCAGTTCTTC. Protein: CVSSGLRLAGERDEQFF.

The table lists this clonotype with a count of one. J is TRBJ2-7 and V is TRBV3-1, with 7 bases fitting TRBD2. Per the germline V gene, CDR1 is LGHDT and CDR2 is YNNKEL (reference sequence). The CDR3 has 16 residues. V lost 2 bases to trimming and J lost 3 bases; unmatched junction nucleotides: 10. The CDR3, as DNA: TGTGCCAGCAGCCAAACCTCGAGCGGGACGGGCTACGAGCAGTACTTC. This translates into CASSQTSSGTGYEQYF.

This clonotype was counted a few times. V usage is TRBV7-2 and J usage is TRBJ2-5; 7 positions agree with TRBD2. CDR1 is SGHTA and CDR2 is FQGNSA in the germline V gene. V lost 7 bases, J lost 4 bases, and 12 bases stayed unmatched. The CDR3 loop spans 15 amino acids. DNA of the CDR3: TGTGCCAGCAACCGCGACCTCGGGGGGTTAGAGACCCAGTACTTC. It yields the protein CASNRDLGGLETQYF.

The V and J genes are TRBV6-5 and TRBJ2-1; 8 nucleotides align to TRBD2. The CDR3 totals 15 residues. Germline CDR1 reads MNHEY; CDR2 reads SVGAGI. Trimming took 6 bases from V and 7 from J; bases not matched to a gene: 11. Written as DNA, the CDR3 is TGTGCCAGCAGCCCGGGGGGGGGCGCTGAAAATGAGCAGTTCTTC. It encodes CASSPGGGAENEQFF.

The J gene is TRBJ2-4, the V gene TRBV6-5, with 9 bases fitting TRBD1. The CDR3 has 15 amino acids. Looked up from germline, CDR1 is MNHEY and CDR2 is SVGAGI. J gave up 6 bases and V 8 bases, and 11 bases lay outside the gene matches. CDR3 bases: TGTGCCAGCGCCCGACGGGACAGGGAGGTAAACATTCAGTACTTC. This sequence encodes CASARRDREVNIQYF.

This clonotype was recorded a few times. The J gene is TRBJ1-2, the V gene TRBV27, with D hard to call. V was cut by 5 bases and J by 3 bases, with 10 bases left in between. The CDR3 loop spans 13 amino acids. CDR1 and CDR2 from the germline V gene are MNHEY and SMNVEV (reference sequence). The CDR3 region is CASSRGSYYGYTF. CDR3 DNA: TGTGCCAGCAGTCGAGGTAGCTACTATGGCTACACCTTC.

This clonotype was counted between two and nine times. The CDR3 region is CASSPREGSYNEQFF. The CDR3 DNA follows: TGTGCCAGCAGCCCCCGGGAGGGGTCCTACAATGAGCAGTTCTTC. J is TRBJ2-1 and V is TRBV9, with TRBD2 matching over 8 bases. The CDR3 runs to 15 residues. The V segment lost 4 bases and the J segment 1 base; nucleotides outside the gene matches: 4. The germline gives CDR1 SGDLS, CDR2 YYNGEE.

This clonotype has a single count. DNA for the CDR3: TGTGCCAGCGGTCCCCTCAAGTTTGGTGGCACTGAAGCTTTCTTT. Its translation: CASGPLKFGGTEAFF. The chain couples TRBV3-1 to TRBJ1-1; no reliable D call. The CDR3 spans 15 residues. The germline V and J ends were trimmed by 8 bases and 4 bases, with 20 bases remaining between them. CDR1 is LGHDT, CDR2 YNNKEL, per germline (reference sequence).

This clonotype turned up a few times. The chain uses TRBV7-3 and TRBJ1-1, with TRBD1 identical over 9 bases. The CDR3 totals 15 residues. Looked up from germline, CDR1 is SGHTA and CDR2 is FQGTGA. With V trimmed by 0 bases and J by 4 bases, 3 bases remained unmatched. In nucleotides, the CDR3 is TGTGCCAGCAGCTTAACGGGACAGGGAGGCACTGAAGCTTTCTTT. This codes for CASSLTGQGGTEAFF.

The chain carries TRBV7-2 and TRBJ2-6; D possibly corresponds to TRBD2 (5 bases). Trimming left V 8 bases short and J 4 bases short, with 9 bases between. The CDR3 sequence is 13 residues long. The germline CDR1 and CDR2 sequences are SGHTA and FQGNSA. The CDR3 bases are TGTGCCAGCCGGGGAACAGGGGCCAACGTCCTGACTTTC. It translates to CASRGTGANVLTF.

This rearrangement joins TRBV25-1 to TRBJ2-7, with D uncertain. Looked up from germline, CDR1 is MGHDK and CDR2 is SYGVNS. Trimming cost V 4 bases and J 0 bases, with 4 bases left between them. This CDR3 spans 12 amino acids. The CDR3 here is CASSVNSYEQYF. The CDR3 DNA is TGTGCCAGCAGTGTGAACTCCTACGAGCAGTACTTC.